These 26 T cell receptor beta chains came from one sample sequenced in a study of control samples from healthy donors and cancer patients. Libraries were prepared by immunoSEQ multiplex PCR; TCRdb keeps only in-frame clonotypes and omits some of them. The table lists around 110,000 clones, 88% of them singletons. Sequencing was performed on blood. These receptors were obtained from a woman aged 70-85 years in good health.

V is TRBV9 and J is TRBJ1-2; TRBD1 matches 7 bases. The CDR3 is made up of 15 amino acids. Germline-derived CDR1 and CDR2 are SGDLS and YYNGEE. V was clipped by 0 bases and J by 4 bases; unmatched bases: 6. CDR3 sequence reads: CASSVGSGGVYGYTF. The CDR3 DNA sequence: TGTGCCAGCAGCGTAGGGTCAGGGGGTGTCTATGGCTACACCTTC. The full variable domain, rest sourced from reference TRBV9 and TRBJ1-2, is DSGVTQTPKHLITATGQRVTLRCSPRSGDLSVYWYQQSLDQGLQFLIQYYNGEERAKGNILERFSAQQFPDLHSELNLSSLELGDSALYFCASSVGSGGVYGYTFGSGTRLTVV.

This rearrangement joins TRBV7-8 to TRBJ1-6, with D maybe TRBD1 (6 bases). CDR1 and CDR2 from the germline V gene are SGHVS and FQNEAQ. V lost 6 bases and J 11 bases, leaving 17 bases between the germline ends. This CDR3 spans 14 amino acids. The CDR3 DNA follows: TGTGCCAGCAGGAGAGCAGGGGAGGGTGCACCCCTCCACTTT. Translating it yields CASRRAGEGAPLHF.

This rearrangement joins TRBV27 to TRBJ2-2; TRBD2 matches at 7 bases. The CDR3 extends over 15 amino acids. Germline V gene data show CDR1 as MNHEY and CDR2 as SMNVEV (reference sequence). V dropped 3 bases and J dropped 4; count of bases not matched to a gene: 5. The DNA of the CDR3 is TGTGCCAGCAGTTTGGGGGGGGTTGGCACCGGGGAGCTGTTTTTT. Its protein is CASSLGGVGTGELFF.

The chain carries TRBV6-5 and TRBJ1-6; no firm D call. Per the germline V gene, CDR1 is MNHEY and CDR2 is SVGAGI. This CDR3 has 15 amino acids. V lost 6 bases to trimming and J lost 5 bases, with 14 bases between them. The CDR3 sequence is CASRGSLTDNSPLHF. Here the CDR3 DNA reads TGTGCCAGCAGGGGGTCCCTGACGGATAATTCACCCCTCCACTTT.

The chain joins TRBV2 to TRBJ1-6; TRBD1 is a possible D gene (5 bases). The CDR3 totals 16 residues. Trimming pared 1 base from V and 6 bases from J, leaving 13 bases between. Germline lookup yields CDR1 SNHLY and CDR2 FYNNEI. The CDR3: CASSEVAGRTNSPLHF. The DNA of the CDR3 is TGTGCCAGCAGTGAAGTGGCAGGGCGGACTAATTCACCCCTCCACTTT.

This clone was recorded once. The rearrangement links TRBV7-2 to TRBJ2-5, with no clear D. This CDR3 has 14 residues. V was trimmed by 1 base and J by 1 base, leaving 7 bases between them. Germline assignment: CDR1 SGHTA and CDR2 FQGNSA. CDR3: CASSLVIGQETQYF. The CDR3 nucleotides read TGTGCCAGCAGCTTAGTTATAGGCCAAGAGACCCAGTACTTC.

The V call is TRBV6-5, the J call TRBJ2-3; 8 nucleotides align to TRBD2. The CDR3 runs to 16 residues. V was clipped by 0 bases and J by 0 bases; unmatched bases: 2. Germline V gives CDR1 MNHEY, CDR2 SVGAGI. The CDR3 region is CASSYSSSGSTDTQYF. The CDR3 region has the DNA TGTGCCAGCAGTTACTCCTCTAGCGGGAGCACAGATACGCAGTATTTT.

V usage is TRBV29-1 and J usage is TRBJ1-2, with D uncertain. CDR1 and CDR2 (germline): SQVTM, ANQGSEA. This CDR3 contains 11 residues. Trimming left V 4 bases short and J 4 bases short, with 7 bases between. The CDR3 protein is CSVAASYGYTF. DNA for the CDR3: TGCAGCGTTGCCGCTAGCTATGGCTACACCTTC.

The chain links TRBV7-6 to TRBJ2-3; 10 bases map to TRBD2. The CDR3 runs to 15 residues. After removal of 2 bases from V and 6 bases from J, the junction contained 5 bases not matched to a gene. Germline V lookup: CDR1 SGHVS, CDR2 FNYEAQ. CDR3 DNA: TGTGCCAGCAGCTTAAGCGGGGGGGTAGCCGATACGCAGTATTTT. Protein: CASSLSGGVADTQYF.

This clone appeared a single time. V is TRBV5-6 and J is TRBJ1-2; 7 bases agree with TRBD1. The germline V gene has CDR1 SGHDT and CDR2 YYEEEE. V shed 3 bases and J 2 bases; nucleotides not matched to a gene: 4. This CDR3 is 14 amino acids long. As DNA, the CDR3 is TGTGCCAGCAGCTGGACAGGAGCAAACTATGGCTACACCTTC. Translated: CASSWTGANYGYTF.

This clone appeared a few times. This chain links TRBV11-2 with TRBJ1-3; the D is unclear. CDR1 is SGHAT, CDR2 FQNNGV, per germline. The CDR3 length is 14 residues. The V and J ends lost 3 bases and 0 bases respectively, with 6 bases between them. CDR3 loop: CASSLKSSGNTIYF. The DNA for the CDR3 is TGTGCCAGCAGCTTGAAGAGCTCTGGAAACACCATATATTTT.

The chain employs TRBV6-6 and TRBJ2-3; no reliable D call. Germline loops: CDR1 MNHNY, CDR2 SVGAGI (reference sequence). This CDR3 is 11 amino acids long. Trimming pared 7 bases from V and 6 bases from J, leaving 8 bases between. The CDR3 spells CASKQEDTQYF. Here the CDR3 DNA reads TGTGCCAGCAAGCAGGAGGATACGCAGTATTTT.

A word on this clone: One junction end disagrees with the germline gene, perhaps due to a read error. The rearrangement uses TRBV5-5 and TRBJ2-2; 8 positions match TRBD2. This CDR3 region has 17 residues. Germline assignment: CDR1 SGHKS and CDR2 YYEKEE (reference sequence). DNA for the CDR3: TGTGCCCGCAGCCTGGGGGCGGGGGGCTTGAACACCGGGGAGCTGTTTTTT. Its translation is CARSLGAGGLNTGELFF.

The chain carries TRBV19 and TRBJ1-1; 8 bases are shared with TRBD1. CDR1 is LNHDA and CDR2 is SQIVND in the germline V gene (reference sequence). CDR3 size: 15 residues. J was trimmed by 8 bases and V by 5 bases; bases with no gene match: 13. The CDR3 sequence is CASSLGTGTTVEAFF. CDR3 DNA: TGTGCCAGTAGTCTTGGGACAGGCACTACTGTAGAAGCTTTCTTT. Full variable domain (missing parts from reference TRBV19 and TRBJ1-1): DGGITQSPKYLFRKEGQNVTLSCEQNLNHDAMYWYRQDPGQGLRLIYYSQIVNDFQKGDIAEGYSVSREKKESFPLTVTSAQKNPTAFYLCASSLGTGTTVEAFFGQGTRLTVV.

The gene calls are TRBV6-2 or TRBV6-3 and TRBJ1-1, with D possibly matching TRBD1 (6 bases). Germline V gene data show CDR1 as MNHEY and CDR2 as SVGEGT. This CDR3 contains 13 residues. Trimming took 3 bases from V and 7 from J, leaving 12 bases between them. CDR3 bases: TGTGCCAGCAGTTATCCGGAGACAGGTGAAGCTTTCTTT. Residues: CASSYPETGEAFF.

About this clone: The sample holds other DNA sequences that translate to the same CDR3. V is TRBV18 and J is TRBJ2-7; D perhaps matches TRBD1 (5 bases). The V gene lost 2 bases and the J gene lost 2 bases, with 10 bases spanning the gap. The CDR3 totals 14 residues. Per germline, CDR1 KGHSH and CDR2 LQKENI. CDR3 in amino acids: CASSPSTGTYEQYF. CDR3 bases: TGTGCCAGCTCACCATCTACAGGCACCTACGAGCAGTACTTC.

The J gene is TRBJ1-1, the V gene TRBV11-2; 10 bases map to TRBD1. The CDR3 covers 15 residues. Germline V gene data show CDR1 as SGHAT and CDR2 as FQNNGV. The trim removed 5 bases at V and 5 bases at J, leaving 8 bases unmatched. CDR3 in amino acids: CASSLRQGARTEAFF. The CDR3 region has the DNA TGTGCCAGCAGCCTAAGACAGGGGGCAAGGACTGAAGCTTTCTTT.

V gene TRBV6-2 or TRBV6-3 combines with J gene TRBJ1-2; tentative D call: TRBD1 (6 bases). The CDR3 is made up of 13 amino acids. Trimming removed 4 bases from V and 2 bases from J, with 8 bases in between. Germline V gene data show CDR1 as MNHEY and CDR2 as SVGEGT. This CDR3 is CASSSDRNYGYTF. The DNA of the CDR3 is TGTGCCAGCAGTTCAGACAGGAACTATGGCTACACCTTC.

The rearrangement links TRBV3-1 (or the pseudogene TRBV3-2) to TRBJ2-5, with TRBD2 matching over 9 bases. Germline loops: CDR1 LGHDT, CDR2 YNNKEL (reference sequence). CDR3 size: 16 residues. Trimming at V came to 1 base and at J to 1 base, leaving 4 bases not matched to a gene. CDR3 in DNA: TGTGCCAGCAGCCAAGGGTTGCGGGGGGGCCAAGAGACCCAGTACTTC. Translation gives CASSQGLRGGQETQYF.

This rearrangement joins TRBV27 to TRBJ1-3; D is uncertain. Per germline, CDR1 MNHEY and CDR2 SMNVEV (reference sequence). The CDR3 totals 14 residues. V was cut by 2 bases and J by 1 base, with 6 bases left in between. Here the CDR3 reads CASSLDGSGNTIYF. The CDR3 coding sequence is TGTGCCAGCAGTTTAGACGGATCTGGAAACACCATATATTTT.

This chain joins TRBV7-2 and TRBJ2-2; TRBD1 might be the D (5 bases). This CDR3 contains 15 residues. Germline values: CDR1 SGHTA, CDR2 FQGNSA. Trimming left V 5 bases short and J 7 bases short, with 17 bases between. CDR3 sequence reads: CASSPQVTSDGELFF. In DNA, the CDR3 is TGTGCCAGCAGCCCACAGGTGACCTCGGACGGGGAGCTGTTTTTT.

The chain carries TRBV12-3 or TRBV12-4 and TRBJ1-2; D remains unclear. The CDR3 runs 13 residues. With 3 bases removed from V and 7 bases from J, the gap between germline ends came to 12 bases. CDR3 region: CASSFRAVLGYTF. In DNA form, the CDR3 reads TGTGCCAGCAGTTTTCGGGCGGTCCTTGGCTACACCTTC.

V gene TRBV7-2 combines with J gene TRBJ1-2; D not resolved. The CDR3 totals 16 residues. Germline loops: CDR1 SGHTA, CDR2 FQGNSA. V was pared by 1 base and J by 0 bases, with 12 bases between. DNA for the CDR3: TGTGCCAGCAGCTTAGAAAGGAGGTGGGCTAACTATGGCTACACCTTC. This sequence encodes CASSLERRWANYGYTF.

This clone was picked up one time. This sequence joins TRBV5-1 and TRBJ2-2; TRBD1 is a possible D gene (5 bases). The V gene lost 5 bases and the J gene lost 5 bases, with 13 bases spanning the gap. This CDR3 has 14 residues. Germline V lookup: CDR1 SGHRS, CDR2 YFSETQ. CDR3 coding DNA: TGCGCCAGCAGACCTAACCCAGGGACCGGGGAGCTGTTTTTT. Amino acids: CASRPNPGTGELFF.

The rearrangement links TRBV5-1 to TRBJ2-1, with 9 bases matching TRBD2. The germline CDR1 and CDR2 sequences are SGHRS and YFSETQ. This CDR3 comprises 15 residues. The V segment lost 1 base and the J segment 5 bases; nucleotides outside the gene matches: 4. CDR3 amino acids: CASSLWASGNNEQFF. The DNA for the CDR3 is TGCGCCAGCAGCTTGTGGGCTAGCGGGAACAATGAGCAGTTCTTC.

The rearrangement uses TRBV28 and TRBJ1-2; D may be TRBD1 (5 bases). The CDR3 runs 12 residues. Germline CDR1 MDHEN, CDR2 SYDVKM. Trimming pared 8 bases from V and 7 bases from J, leaving 14 bases between. DNA of the CDR3: TGTGCCAGCGCCTTTGGGGGGGGTGGCTACACCTTC. Amino acids: CASAFGGGGYTF.